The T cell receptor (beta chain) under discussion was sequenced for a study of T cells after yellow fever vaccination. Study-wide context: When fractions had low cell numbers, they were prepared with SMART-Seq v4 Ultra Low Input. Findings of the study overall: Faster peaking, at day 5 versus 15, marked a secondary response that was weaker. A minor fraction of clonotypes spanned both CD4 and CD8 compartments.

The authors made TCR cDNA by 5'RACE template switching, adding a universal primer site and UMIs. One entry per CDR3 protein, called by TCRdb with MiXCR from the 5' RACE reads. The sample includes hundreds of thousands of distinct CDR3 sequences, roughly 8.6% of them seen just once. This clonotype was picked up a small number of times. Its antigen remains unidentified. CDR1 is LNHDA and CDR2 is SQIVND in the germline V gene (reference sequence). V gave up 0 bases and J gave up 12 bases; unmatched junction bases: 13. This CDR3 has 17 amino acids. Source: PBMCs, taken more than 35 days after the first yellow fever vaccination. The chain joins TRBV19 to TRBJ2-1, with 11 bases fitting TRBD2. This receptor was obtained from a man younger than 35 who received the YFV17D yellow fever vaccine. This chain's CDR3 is CASSIDKRIAGGPGQFF. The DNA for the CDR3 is TGTGCCAGTAGTATAGATAAGAGGATAGCGGGGGGGCCGGGGCAGTTCTTC.